This entry is about one TCR beta chain. As processed by the authors: Reference gene primer amplification in the assay estimated nucleated cell counts. Data came from immunoSEQ multiplex PCR; TCRdb stores just in-frame clones and leaves some out. That table gives V, J and clone size, and the DNA gave D and trimming. The data contain 220,000 or so clones, roughly 83% of them singletons. The data originate from a study of blood T cell repertoires in COVID-19. For the study at large: Whether acute or convalescent, the COVID-19 samples came from the United States, Italy and Spain. Sources were T cells, B-cell-depleted T cells, or PBMCs; the material itself was cDNA or gDNA.

The participants were between roughly 18 and 100 years old and came from 24 US areas. Per germline, CDR1 MNHEY and CDR2 SMNVEV (reference sequence). Between the trimmed V and J ends, which lost 8 bases and 10 bases, there was a span of 21 bases. This CDR3 spans 15 amino acids. This rearrangement joins TRBV27 to TRBJ1-6; no reliable D call. This receptor was obtained from a woman aged 45-65 years who had recovered from COVID-19. Material: PBMCs or T cells enriched from blood (not recorded which). CDR3 sequence reads: CASRPGPGVASPLHF. The CDR3 DNA reads as TGTGCCAGCCGTCCCGGACCCGGGGTAGCCTCACCCCTCCACTTT.